Listed here are 24 T cell receptor beta chains from one sample, sequenced in a study of technical replicates of blood from a few donors. The assay was immunoSEQ multiplex PCR, and TCRdb's table has in-frame clones only and misses some. The sample shows tens of thousands of clones, 93% of them seen only once. Sample: PBMCs. These receptors were obtained from a human donor in good health. Some clones in this sample may be carry-over from other donors' samples.

V usage is TRBV4-3 and J usage is TRBJ2-1; 10 bases are shared with TRBD2. CDR3 size: 15 residues. Trimming took 1 base from V and 8 from J; bases not matched to a gene: 5. CDR1 is LGHNA, CDR2 YSLEER, per germline. The chain's CDR3 is CASSQGSGGWDEQFF. As DNA, the CDR3 is TGCGCCAGCAGCCAAGGTAGCGGGGGGTGGGATGAGCAGTTCTTC.

The chain joins TRBV7-6 to TRBJ2-6; 10 nucleotides line up with TRBD1. The trim removed 5 bases at V and 3 bases at J, leaving 13 bases unmatched. From germline, CDR1 is SGHVS and CDR2 FNYEAQ. The CDR3 covers 19 residues. The chain's CDR3 is CASSLGGDRGLIGANVLTF. In nucleotides, the CDR3 is TGTGCCAGCAGCCTAGGTGGGGACAGGGGCCTCATTGGGGCCAACGTCCTGACTTTC.

The chain recombines TRBV7-8 with TRBJ2-7, with D possibly matching TRBD1 (6 bases). V lost 1 base to trimming and J lost 3 bases, with 7 bases between them. The germline V gene encodes CDR1 SGHVS and CDR2 FQNEAQ. The length of the CDR3 is 13 residues. This chain's CDR3 is CASSLGGGYEQYF. In DNA, the CDR3 is TGTGCCAGCAGCTTAGGAGGGGGCTACGAGCAGTACTTC.

The CDR3 DNA reads TGCGCCAGCAGCCTCGGGGGTGCTTATGGCTACACCTTC. Translation: CASSLGGAYGYTF. The chain recombines TRBV5-1 with TRBJ1-2, with D perhaps matching TRBD1 (5 bases). From germline, CDR1 is SGHRS and CDR2 YFSETQ. Trimming pared 4 bases from V and 5 bases from J, leaving 12 bases between. The CDR3 has 13 amino acids.

There are a few counts of this clone. The rearrangement links TRBV7-3 to TRBJ2-7; the match to TRBD1 covers 7 bases. Looked up from germline, CDR1 is SGHTA and CDR2 is FQGTGA. V trimming: 3 bases; J trimming: 3 bases; junction bases outside the gene matches: 8. CDR3 size: 15 residues. The CDR3 region is CASSLAGGDNYEQYF. The CDR3 coding sequence is TGTGCCAGCAGCTTGGCAGGGGGTGACAACTACGAGCAGTACTTC.

This chain joins TRBV7-9 and TRBJ1-6, with TRBD1 matching 9 bases. J gave up 7 bases and V 5 bases, and 6 bases lay outside the gene matches. This CDR3 spans 15 amino acids. In germline, CDR1 is SEHNR, CDR2 FQNEAQ (reference sequence). CDR3 coding DNA: TGTGCCAGCAGCATAAGGGACAGGGCAAATTCACCCCTCCACTTT. The encoded protein is CASSIRDRANSPLHF.

In its sample, this clone was seen a few times. The chain combines TRBV7-8 with TRBJ2-7, with 7 bases matching TRBD2. The V segment lost 6 bases and the J segment 0 bases; nucleotides outside the gene matches: 11. Looked up from germline, CDR1 is SGHVS and CDR2 is FQNEAQ. The CDR3 loop spans 16 amino acids. The CDR3 region is CASRGPRRGSSYEQYF. The CDR3 DNA reads TGTGCCAGCAGGGGTCCGCGGCGGGGGAGCTCCTACGAGCAGTACTTC.

The chain uses TRBV6-1 and TRBJ1-1; D is perhaps TRBD1 (6 bases). V gave up 2 bases and J gave up 5 bases, with 24 bases separating them. CDR3 size: 18 residues. Germline V lookup: CDR1 MNHNS, CDR2 SASEGT. DNA for the CDR3: TGTGCCAGCAGTGAATGGTTCTGGTCTAGTGGGGGCTCGACTGAAGCTTTCTTT. Its translation is CASSEWFWSSGGSTEAFF.

DNA of the CDR3: TGTGCCAGCAGTCGACAGGGCCCCCCGATCACTGAAGCTTTCTTT. Protein sequence: CASSRQGPPITEAFF. The rearrangement links TRBV7-2 to TRBJ1-1; 7 nucleotides agree with TRBD1. The CDR3 covers 15 residues. The V gene's germline CDR1 is SGHTA and CDR2 FQGNSA. Unmatched junction bases numbered 11, after V lost 6 bases and J lost 4 bases.

The CDR3 DNA follows: TGCAGTGCTTCGGTCCGGGATACGCAGTATTTT. As protein: CSASVRDTQYF. The rearrangement joins TRBV20-1 to TRBJ2-3, with D hard to call. CDR1 and CDR2 (germline): DFQATT, SNEGSKA (reference sequence). The CDR3 loop spans 11 amino acids. V lost 5 bases and J lost 6, with 9 bases in between.

This rearrangement joins TRBV6-6 to TRBJ2-7, with D unresolved. The V gene's germline CDR1 is MNHNY and CDR2 SVGAGI (reference sequence). This CDR3 spans 13 amino acids. Trimming shortened V by 5 bases and J by 4 bases, and 12 bases separated the two germline ends. Here the CDR3 reads CASSIQTRYEQYF. CDR3 bases: TGTGCCAGCAGTATACAGACGCGATACGAGCAGTACTTC.

The chain links TRBV7-8 to TRBJ1-1; 7 nucleotides match TRBD1. Germline V gene data show CDR1 as SGHVS and CDR2 as FQNEAQ. V gave up 5 bases and J gave up 5 bases; unmatched junction bases: 14. The CDR3 spans 16 residues. CDR3 DNA sequence: TGTGCCAGCAGCAAAAGGGGTCCAGGGGGTTTGACTGAAGCTTTCTTT. Amino acid sequence: CASSKRGPGGLTEAFF. Supplemented by reference TRBV7-8 and TRBJ1-1, the full variable domain reads GAGVSQSPRYKVAKRGQDVALRCDPISGHVSLFWYQQALGQGPEFLTYFQNEAQLDKSGLPSDRFFAERPEGSVSTLKIQRTQQEDSAVYLCASSKRGPGGLTEAFFGQGTRLTVV.

This clone was picked up one time. The V call is TRBV7-9, the J call TRBJ1-1; 7 bases agree with TRBD1. The CDR3 totals 12 residues. V lost 5 bases to trimming and J lost 11 bases; unmatched junction nucleotides: 8. CDR1 is SEHNR and CDR2 is FQNEAQ in the germline V gene (reference sequence). Here the CDR3 reads CASSLGTERAFF. CDR3 in DNA: TGTGCCAGCAGCCTGGGGACAGAACGGGCTTTCTTT.

The chain is built from TRBV10-3 and TRBJ2-5; D unclear. Per germline, CDR1 ENHRY and CDR2 SYGVKD. This CDR3 comprises 14 residues. V shed 0 bases and J shed 0 bases, with 5 bases lying between them. CDR3 loop: CAISESTNQETQYF. CDR3 sequence (DNA): TGTGCCATCAGTGAGTCGACAAACCAAGAGACCCAGTACTTC.

This clone was seen a single time. The chain has TRBV4-3 and TRBJ2-7; possibly TRBD1 for D (5 bases). Trimming left V 4 bases short and J 4 bases short, with 11 bases between. Germline loops: CDR1 LGHNA, CDR2 YSLEER. The CDR3 extends over 13 amino acids. The CDR3 nucleotides read TGCGCCAGCAGCCGGGGCCACGGGTACGAGCAGTACTTC. Amino acids: CASSRGHGYEQYF.

The chain has TRBV14 and TRBJ1-1; 7 bases map to TRBD1. This CDR3 is 13 amino acids long. The V gene end was trimmed by 4 bases and the J gene end by 2 bases; junction bases not matched to a gene: 1. From germline, CDR1 is SGHDN and CDR2 FVKESK. The CDR3 nucleotides read TGTGCCAGCAGCCGGGACAGAAACACTGAAGCTTTCTTT. The encoded protein is CASSRDRNTEAFF.

CDR3 nucleotide sequence: TGTGCCAGCAGCTTGGCCAACGGCTACGAGCAGTACTTC. It specifies CASSLANGYEQYF. The J gene is TRBJ2-7, the V gene TRBV5-6, with D unclear. V gave up 0 bases and J gave up 3 bases, with 7 bases separating them. The germline gives CDR1 SGHDT, CDR2 YYEEEE. The CDR3 runs to 13 residues.

The CDR3 DNA is TGTGCCAGCAGTACCCCGGGACACATGAACACTGAAGCTTTCTTT. This encodes CASSTPGHMNTEAFF. The chain recombines TRBV28 with TRBJ1-1, with D tentatively TRBD1 (6 bases). This CDR3 contains 15 residues. Germline lookup yields CDR1 MDHEN and CDR2 SYDVKM. V was trimmed by 5 bases and J by 0 bases, leaving 13 bases between them.

The J gene is TRBJ2-1, the V gene TRBV5-4; 12 positions agree with TRBD2. Germline loops: CDR1 SGHNT, CDR2 YYREEE (reference sequence). The CDR3 is 15 amino acids. After removal of 0 bases from V and 7 bases from J, the junction contained 2 bases not matched to a gene. The CDR3 coding sequence is TGTGCCAGCAGCTTGGCTAGCGGGAGGGCTAATGAGCAGTTCTTC. Translating gives CASSLASGRANEQFF.

This clone was counted a single time. V and J are TRBV21-1 and TRBJ1-1. TRBV21-1 is tagged as a pseudogene. The CDR3 covers 16 residues. The CDR3 loop reads CASSKAEVLRNTEAFF. The CDR3, as DNA: TGTGCCAGCAGCAAAGCGGAGGTTCTCCGAAACACTGAAGCTTTCTTT.

The rearrangement uses TRBV19 and TRBJ2-5, with D uncertain. Trimming removed 4 bases at V and 0 bases at J, with 12 bases between. The V gene's germline CDR1 is LNHDA and CDR2 SQIVND (reference sequence). The CDR3 is made up of 15 amino acids. DNA for the CDR3: TGTGCCAGTAGTACGACAACTCGCCACCAAGAGACCCAGTACTTC. Protein: CASSTTTRHQETQYF.

The rearrangement joins TRBV7-2 to TRBJ2-7; D unclear. In germline, CDR1 is SGHTA, CDR2 FQGNSA. V was shortened by 2 bases and J by 3 bases, with 14 bases between the two germline ends. There are 15 residues in the CDR3. The DNA for the CDR3 is TGTGCCAGCAGCTTATTTTCCCTCCCCGGCTACGAGCAGTACTTC. The encoded protein is CASSLFSLPGYEQYF. The entire variable domain, with the rest obtained from reference TRBV7-2 and TRBJ2-7, is as follows: GAGVSQSPSNKVTEKGKDVELRCDPISGHTALYWYRQSLGQGLEFLIYFQGNSAPDKSGLPSDRFSAERTGGSVSTLTIQRTQQEDSAVYLCASSLFSLPGYEQYFGPGTRLTVT.

The rearrangement uses TRBV9 and TRBJ2-2; 10 bases fit TRBD2. In germline, CDR1 is SGDLS, CDR2 YYNGEE. This CDR3 region has 16 residues. J was trimmed by 3 bases and V by 0 bases; bases with no gene match: 2. CDR3 sequence reads: CASSVVLAGDTGELFF. The CDR3 nucleotides read TGTGCCAGCAGCGTAGTTCTAGCGGGGGACACCGGGGAGCTGTTTTTT.

The gene calls are TRBV6-5 and TRBJ1-4; TRBD1 agrees at 8 bases. Unmatched junction bases numbered 11, after V lost 4 bases and J lost 10 bases. The germline V gene encodes CDR1 MNHEY and CDR2 SVGAGI. This CDR3 comprises 15 residues. CDR3 nucleotide sequence: TGTGCCAGCAGTTCTAGGGGACAGGCCAAGGGAAAACTGTTTTTT. This codes for CASSSRGQAKGKLFF.